The clone carrying this T cell receptor beta chain came up a few times. These data originate in a study of T cell repertoires in cytomegalovirus infection. The wider study: It can be stated that public TCR beta signatures indicated CMV infection as well as a matching HLA type.

In germline, CDR1 is MDHEN, CDR2 SYDVKM. The CDR3 runs 12 residues. Trimming took off 2 bases at V and 9 bases at J, with 5 bases between the two ends. One entry per CDR3 protein results from TCRdb running MiXCR on the reads. The sample consists of roughly 310,000 distinct CDR3 sequences, 15% to 20% of them appearing once. Input material: PBMCs. V is TRBV28 and J is TRBJ1-6, with no clear D. This TCR was sampled from a human donor in good health (CMV status not recorded). Some clones in this sample may be carry-over from other donors' samples. The CDR3, as DNA: TGTGCCAGCAGTTTAAGTAGTTCACCCCTCCACTTT. Translating it yields CASSLSSSPLHF.